Only one count was recorded for the clone carrying this T cell receptor (beta chain). What it binds is not known. Overlapping HIV-1 Gag 15-mer peptides at 0.85 to 1 ug per peptide per mL were used. CD4+ T cells upregulating both CD40 ligand and CD69 were sorted as responding cells. Before stimulation, PBMCs underwent CD8+ T cell depletion. The germline V gene has CDR1 SGHVS and CDR2 FNYEAQ. V was shortened by 7 bases and J by 2 bases, with 13 bases between the two germline ends. This CDR3 is built from 14 residues. The libraries were made with immunoSEQ version 4 in survey mode. Genomic DNA was diluted to 10 ng/uL, up to roughly 1 ug per sample. Sequencing used immunoSEQ multiplex PCR; TCRdb keeps in-frame clones, though not all of them. The sample holds fewer than 40,000 clones; 70% are singletons and the top ten take more than 1.2%. The data derive from a study of persistence of HIV-infected CD4 T cells.

Broader study findings: CMV- and Gag-responding cells had lower TCRbeta richness than CD3/CD28-responding cells. Degenerate expanded CDR3beta sequences were enriched among CMV- and Gag-responding cells.

Sequenced material: CD4+ T cells sorted from PBMCs after approximately 18-hour stimulation, taken from a patient who received antiretroviral therapy. J is TRBJ2-3 and V is TRBV7-6, with D uncertain. The sequence was collected from an adult man with HIV who was CMV-seropositive. The CDR3 protein is CASTPLQDTDTQYF. The CDR3 DNA reads as TGTGCCAGCACCCCATTACAAGACACAGATACGCAGTATTTT.